The T cell receptor beta chain under discussion was sequenced for a study of shared clonotypes between healthy human individuals. On the study more broadly: Each donor contributed plates that comprised three CD4 naive, three CD4 memory, two CD8 naive and one CD8 memory.

Regarding the study as a whole: Four donors held approximately 4.5% of naive CD4 clonotypes in common.

As concerns this clone: Its target is not known.

The CDR3 runs 17 residues. The germline V gene encodes CDR1 SEHNR and CDR2 FQNEAQ (reference sequence). The ends were cut back, 5 bases at V and 0 bases at J, with 17 bases in the middle. Genomic DNA of each subset was evenly split across several immunoSEQ plates. The protocol was immunoSEQ multiplex PCR, while the TCRdb copy is restricted to in-frame clones and leaves out a portion. The table shows around 2.3 million clones, with around 95% occurring only once. The rearrangement links TRBV7-9 to TRBJ1-3; D might be TRBD1 (6 bases). Sequenced input: naive CD4+ T cells sorted from blood. As for subset: CD45RA+ positively selected. The source of this sequence is a man younger than 30 in good health. This chain's CDR3 is CASSLGLGASSGNTIYF. In nucleotides, the CDR3 is TGTGCCAGCAGCCTAGGGTTGGGGGCCAGCTCTGGAAACACCATATATTTT. Full variable domain (rest looked up from reference TRBV7-9 and TRBJ1-3): DTGVSQNPRHKITKRGQNVTFRCDPISEHNRLYWYRQTLGQGPEFLTYFQNEAQLEKSRLLSDRFSAERPKGSFSTLEIQRTEQGDSAMYLCASSLGLGASSGNTIYFGEGSWLTVV.